The source of this TCR beta chain is a study of identical twins. Germline V gene lookup returns CDR1 DFQATT and CDR2 SNEGSKA (reference sequence). Deletions cut 8 bases from V and 4 bases from J, with 15 bases between. This CDR3 has 14 residues. A template switching step contributed a universal primer site, while unique molecular identifiers were present in the cDNA. TCRdb reprocessed the 5' RACE reads via MiXCR and lists one record per CDR3 protein. The data contain 1.5 million or so distinct CDR3 sequences, about 32% of them singletons. Study conclusions and caveats: Abundant cord blood beta clonotypes carried fewer insertions; memory repertoires showed none. Some out-of-frame alpha sequences were shared by twins, and these showed excess low generation probability. Conclusions leaned on cross-sectional statistical analysis and did not track the same donors over time.

As to this clonotype: Its specificity is unknown.

This TCR was sampled from a newborn girl in good health. The sequencing input was cord blood. The chain carries TRBV20-1 and TRBJ1-6, with a weak D call TRBD1 (6 bases). The CDR3 nucleotides read TGCAGTCCAAAACAGGGACGTTATAATTCACCCCTCCACTTT. Translating gives CSPKQGRYNSPLHF.